Each of the 3 T cell receptor beta chains below was sequenced from the same sample in a study of glioma-infiltrating T cells (dated by TCRdb to between 2015 and 2016). The listed sequencing device is Illumina MiSeq. The iRepertoire nested amplicon-rescue multiplex PCR (arm-PCR) platform was used to amplify TCR alpha and beta CDR3 regions from RNA. Starting from the raw public reads, TCRdb applied fastp trimming at Q25, assembled clones with MiXCR and retained in-frame beta chains. Rows merge per CDR3 protein into single entries with the most common DNA and genes. The sample contains a few hundred thousand distinct CDR3 sequences, less than 50% of them found a single time. The leading ten clones occupy around 12% of the sample. Material: glioma tissue, nonneoplastic brain tissue, or PBMCs (not recorded which). The receptors originated from a human donor with low-grade glioma or glioblastoma, undergoing nonglioma brain surgery, or in good health (not recorded which).

The chain links TRBV18 to TRBJ2-7, with D perhaps TRBD1 (6 bases). V lost 4 bases, J lost 3 bases, and 13 bases lay in between. CDR3 length: 14 amino acids. The germline gives CDR1 KGHSH, CDR2 LQKENI. CDR3 protein: CASSQTGIDYEQYF. As DNA, the CDR3 is TGTGCCAGCTCACAAACAGGGATCGACTACGAGCAGTACTTC.

A few counts support this clonotype. The CDR3 DNA sequence: TGTGCCATCAGTGATCCAGGGAGGGGGCTCTACGAGCAGTACTTC. Translation gives CAISDPGRGLYEQYF. The J gene is TRBJ2-7, the V gene TRBV10-3; D is tentatively TRBD1 or TRBD2 (7 bases each). Germline CDR1 reads ENHRY; CDR2 reads SYGVKD. With 3 bases removed from V and 3 bases from J, the gap between germline ends came to 15 bases. This CDR3 is 15 amino acids long.

V and J are TRBV4-1 and TRBJ2-7; tentative D call: TRBD2 (7 bases). In germline, CDR1 is MGHRA, CDR2 YSYEKL. Between the trimmed V and J ends, which lost 8 bases and 9 bases, there was a span of 23 bases. There are 14 residues in the CDR3. This CDR3 reads CASGGGGRVRGQYF. The CDR3 bases are TGCGCCAGCGGGGGGGGGGGCAGAGTTAGGGGGCAGTACTTC.